The 29 T cell receptor beta chains below all came from one sample that was sequenced in a study of blood T cell repertoires in COVID-19. Profiling relied on immunoSEQ multiplex PCR, and the TCRdb table lists in-frame clones only, not all of them. Found here are 150,000 to 200,000 clones, around four fifths of them singletons; the top ten hold 6.5% to 9%. The sequenced sample was peripheral blood. These receptors were collected from a woman aged 80 or older with COVID-19, enrolled during active disease.

The chain carries TRBV5-1 and TRBJ2-1; TRBD2 matches 10 bases. There are 16 residues in the CDR3. The ends lost 4 bases at V and 6 bases at J; junction bases unmatched: 10. Germline lookup yields CDR1 SGHRS and CDR2 YFSETQ. CDR3 sequence: CASSPPWASGSNEQFF. The CDR3 nucleotides read TGCGCCAGCAGCCCTCCGTGGGCTAGCGGGAGCAATGAGCAGTTCTTC.

This chain joins TRBV28 and TRBJ1-1; D unclear. Looked up from germline, CDR1 is MDHEN and CDR2 is SYDVKM. The CDR3 spans 13 residues. Trimming removed 3 bases at V and 1 base at J, with 6 bases between. The CDR3 sequence: CASSFGENTEAFF. For the CDR3, the DNA is TGTGCCAGCAGTTTCGGGGAGAACACTGAAGCTTTCTTT.

The chain employs TRBV28 and TRBJ1-2, with D possibly TRBD1 on 6 matching bases. The V gene's germline CDR1 is MDHEN and CDR2 SYDVKM. The V end was cut by 2 bases, the J end by 7 bases, with 17 bases between. CDR3 length: 15 residues. The CDR3 coding sequence is TGTGCCAGCAGTTTAGGTGGGCAGGGGTTGAGTGGCTACACCTTC. This encodes CASSLGGQGLSGYTF.

The chain recombines TRBV6-5 with TRBJ2-7; D not certain. V shed 5 bases and J shed 0 bases, with 8 bases lying between them. CDR1 and CDR2 from the germline V gene are MNHEY and SVGAGI. The CDR3 is 13 residues long. The CDR3 here is CASSKPGSYEQYF. CDR3 coding DNA: TGTGCCAGCAGTAAACCGGGCTCCTACGAGCAGTACTTC.

In this sample, this clone turned up a few times. V and J are TRBV5-4 and TRBJ1-1; D not certain. V dropped 6 bases and J dropped 1 base, with 10 bases sitting between them. This CDR3 spans 13 amino acids. CDR1 is SGHNT, CDR2 YYREEE, per germline (reference sequence). CDR3 coding DNA: TGTGCCAGCACCCTCGCGGCGAACACTGAAGCTTTCTTT. Translated, it gives CASTLAANTEAFF.

The chain carries TRBV2 and TRBJ2-3, with 9 bases aligning to TRBD2. Germline V gene sequence: CDR1 SNHLY, CDR2 FYNNEI. This CDR3 spans 16 amino acids. V lost 6 bases, J lost 4 bases, and 11 bases stayed unmatched. CDR3 amino acids: CASRVGGSGRSDTQYF. The CDR3 DNA reads TGTGCCAGCAGGGTGGGGGGTAGCGGGAGATCAGATACGCAGTATTTT.

J is TRBJ2-7 and V is TRBV18, with D perhaps matching TRBD1 (5 bases). Germline V lookup: CDR1 KGHSH, CDR2 LQKENI. V gave up 0 bases and J gave up 6 bases, with 9 bases separating them. CDR3 length: 13 residues. The CDR3 spells CASSPPGPGEQYF. Here the CDR3 DNA reads TGTGCCAGCTCACCACCGGGGCCCGGCGAGCAGTACTTC.

The rearrangement joins TRBV12-3 or TRBV12-4 to TRBJ1-6, with unresolved D. V lost 5 bases, J lost 3 bases, and 5 bases lay in between. CDR3 length: 13 residues. In DNA form, the CDR3 reads TGTGCCAGCAGTGAGGGCTATAATTCACCCCTCCACTTT. Its translation is CASSEGYNSPLHF.

J is TRBJ2-5 and V is TRBV27, with 9 bases matching TRBD1. Germline V gives CDR1 MNHEY, CDR2 SMNVEV (reference sequence). There are 16 residues in the CDR3. The V and J ends lost 5 bases and 4 bases, in that order; junction bases with no gene match: 11. DNA of the CDR3: TGTGCCAGCAGTCTCAGCTTATACAGGGGGCGAGAGACCCAGTACTTC. It is translated as CASSLSLYRGRETQYF.

This chain joins TRBV7-2 and TRBJ2-5; 8 nucleotides align to TRBD2. V trimming: 3 bases; J trimming: 0 bases; junction bases outside the gene matches: 6. This CDR3 comprises 16 residues. CDR1 and CDR2 (germline): SGHTA, FQGNSA. The CDR3 region has the DNA TGTGCCAGCAGCTTGCGGGGGGCTTCCGACCAAGAGACCCAGTACTTC. Translated: CASSLRGASDQETQYF.

The chain joins TRBV6-4 to TRBJ1-1; perhaps TRBD1 as D (5 bases). CDR1 MRHNA and CDR2 SNTAGT come from the germline V gene. Deletions cut 0 bases from V and 4 bases from J, with 21 bases between. CDR3 length: 18 amino acids. For the CDR3, the DNA is TGTGCCAGCAGTGACTCGGACCTGGGCGGGGCCTTGAGCACTGAAGCTTTCTTT. Translating it yields CASSDSDLGGALSTEAFF.

CDR3 sequence (DNA): TGTGCCATCAGCCCGGGGAATCAGCCCCAGCATTTT. This translates into CAISPGNQPQHF. The gene calls are TRBV10-3 and TRBJ1-5; D call uncertain. Germline-derived CDR1 and CDR2 are ENHRY and SYGVKD. This CDR3 contains 12 residues. V gave up 6 bases and J gave up 4 bases, with 7 bases separating them.

The chain carries TRBV19 and TRBJ2-7, with D possibly matching TRBD1 (11 bases). V was cut by 6 bases and J by 6 bases, with 36 bases left in between. Per germline, CDR1 LNHDA and CDR2 SQIVND (reference sequence). CDR3 length: 20 amino acids. As DNA, the CDR3 is TGTGCCAGTAGGCCCGGACAGGGGGCTTGGGCTAGCGGGAGAGCGTCCGAGCAGTACTTC. Protein: CASRPGQGAWASGRASEQYF. Full variable domain (outside the CDR3, taken from reference TRBV19 and TRBJ2-7): DGGITQSPKYLFRKEGQNVTLSCEQNLNHDAMYWYRQDPGQGLRLIYYSQIVNDFQKGDIAEGYSVSREKKESFPLTVTSAQKNPTAFYLCASRPGQGAWASGRASEQYFGPGTRLTVT.

This clone has more than one count but fewer than ten. V and J are TRBV29-1 and TRBJ1-2; TRBD1 agrees at 7 bases. This CDR3 spans 12 amino acids. V lost 7 bases, J lost 5 bases, and 7 bases stayed unmatched. CDR1 SQVTM and CDR2 ANQGSEA come from the germline V gene. CDR3 amino acids: CSAGTVLYGYTF. Written as DNA, the CDR3 is TGCAGCGCGGGGACAGTCCTTTATGGCTACACCTTC.

The chain carries TRBV9 and TRBJ1-3, with 7 bases aligning to TRBD1. V dropped 2 bases and J dropped 0; count of bases not matched to a gene: 5. Germline-derived CDR1 and CDR2 are SGDLS and YYNGEE. CDR3 length equals 16 residues. The CDR3, as DNA: TGTGCCAGCAGCGTTGCAGGGGGGAACTCTGGAAACACCATATATTTT. Translation gives CASSVAGGNSGNTIYF.

The chain combines TRBV18 with TRBJ2-3; no firm D call. The V and J ends lost 0 bases and 2 bases respectively, with 6 bases between them. Per germline, CDR1 KGHSH and CDR2 LQKENI. The CDR3 runs 14 residues. The CDR3 DNA sequence: TGTGCCAGCTCACCACCGGAGCTCACAGATACGCAGTATTTT. This translates into CASSPPELTDTQYF.

V and J are TRBV10-3 and TRBJ2-1, with D tentatively TRBD1 (7 bases). Looked up from germline, CDR1 is ENHRY and CDR2 is SYGVKD. CDR3 size: 14 residues. V lost 7 bases and J lost 8, with 18 bases in between. The CDR3, as DNA: TGTGCCATCAACCCTTTCCAGGGGGGACATGAGCAGTTCTTC. Protein sequence: CAINPFQGGHEQFF.

This chain uses TRBV25-1 with TRBJ1-4, with unresolved D. Germline V CDR1 and CDR2: MGHDK, SYGVNS. The CDR3 is 14 amino acids. Trimming cost V 5 bases and J 5 bases, with 12 bases left between them. CDR3 protein: CASSFSDLNEKLFF. The CDR3 DNA follows: TGTGCCAGCAGTTTTAGTGATCTAAATGAAAAACTGTTTTTT.

The gene calls are TRBV5-1 and TRBJ1-2; D may be TRBD1 (5 bases). CDR1 and CDR2 from the germline V gene are SGHRS and YFSETQ. Trimming cost V 5 bases and J 0 bases, with 11 bases left between them. The length of the CDR3 is 14 residues. The DNA of the CDR3 is TGCGCCAGCAGGGCCGGGGGAGCTAACTATGGCTACACCTTC. This encodes CASRAGGANYGYTF. Combining the CDR3 with reference TRBV5-1 and TRBJ1-2 gives the whole variable domain KAGVTQTPRYLIKTRGQQVTLSCSPISGHRSVSWYQQTPGQGLQFLFEYFSETQRNKGNFPGRFSGRQFSNSRSEMNVSTLELGDSALYLCASRAGGANYGYTFGSGTRLTVV.

V is TRBV5-1 and J is TRBJ1-1, with 8 nucleotides matching TRBD1. Germline V gives CDR1 SGHRS, CDR2 YFSETQ. V lost 0 bases to trimming and J lost 0 bases; unmatched junction nucleotides: 4. The CDR3 runs to 16 residues. DNA of the CDR3: TGCGCCAGCAGCTTGGCAGGGGGCAACATGAACACTGAAGCTTTCTTT. Protein sequence: CASSLAGGNMNTEAFF.

The chain recombines TRBV28 with TRBJ2-7; 8 bases agree with TRBD1. The germline V gene has CDR1 MDHEN and CDR2 SYDVKM. The CDR3 is 14 residues long. With 2 bases clipped from V and 6 bases from J, the junction kept 6 bases outside the gene matches. The DNA for the CDR3 is TGTGCCAGCAGTTTACCCCAGGGGGCAGGCGAGCAGTACTTC. Its translation is CASSLPQGAGEQYF.

This chain uses TRBV29-1 with TRBJ1-1; the D gene is possibly TRBD1 (6 bases). Trimming took off 6 bases at V and 0 bases at J, with 14 bases between the two ends. Looked up from germline, CDR1 is SQVTM and CDR2 is ANQGSEA. CDR3 length: 14 amino acids. Here the CDR3 reads CSVGGQRLNTEAFF. DNA of the CDR3: TGCAGCGTAGGGGGACAAAGATTGAACACTGAAGCTTTCTTT.

The V and J genes are TRBV9 and TRBJ2-2; a possible D gene is TRBD1 (5 bases). The ends were cut back, 5 bases at V and 5 bases at J, with 19 bases in the middle. The CDR3 totals 16 residues. Per the germline V gene, CDR1 is SGDLS and CDR2 is YYNGEE. The chain's CDR3 is CASSSNQGLGTGELFF. CDR3 coding DNA: TGTGCCAGCAGTTCCAATCAGGGTTTAGGAACCGGGGAGCTGTTTTTT.

The chain couples TRBV29-1 to TRBJ2-7; TRBD1 matches at 10 bases. The germline gives CDR1 SQVTM, CDR2 ANQGSEA. J lost 5 bases, V lost 0 bases, and 4 bases had no gene match. The CDR3 sequence is 14 residues long. The CDR3 region has the DNA TGCAGCGTTGAAGATGGGACAGGGGCCGACGAGCAGTACTTC. Amino acids: CSVEDGTGADEQYF.

This chain joins TRBV19 and TRBJ1-3, with TRBD1 matching over 7 bases. The CDR3 is made up of 15 amino acids. Unmatched junction bases numbered 8, after V lost 9 bases and J lost 0 bases. Germline CDR1 and CDR2: LNHDA and SQIVND (reference sequence). The CDR3 sequence: CASGQVGSSGNTIYF. The CDR3 DNA follows: TGTGCCAGCGGACAGGTGGGCTCCTCTGGAAACACCATATATTTT.

V gene TRBV15 combines with J gene TRBJ2-6; 7 nucleotides line up with TRBD2. In germline, CDR1 is LNHNV, CDR2 YYDKDF (reference sequence). V shed 8 bases, J shed 0 bases, and the junction held 7 bases outside the gene matches. CDR3 length: 16 residues. As DNA, the CDR3 is TGTGCCACCTCTTCAGCGGGGACCTCTGGGGCCAACGTCCTGACTTTC. Translated, it gives CATSSAGTSGANVLTF.

The rearrangement uses TRBV11-2 and TRBJ1-3; D may be TRBD1 (5 bases). CDR3 length equals 15 residues. V lost 5 bases and J lost 0, with 11 bases in between. CDR1 is SGHAT and CDR2 is FQNNGV in the germline V gene. CDR3 DNA: TGTGCCAGCAGCCCCCTGGGGCCCTCTGGAAACACCATATATTTT. Encoded protein: CASSPLGPSGNTIYF.

The chain is built from TRBV6-5 and TRBJ2-1, with D perhaps TRBD2 (6 bases). V gave up 6 bases and J gave up 4 bases, with 13 bases separating them. The CDR3 spans 14 residues. CDR1 and CDR2 from the germline V gene are MNHEY and SVGAGI. The chain's CDR3 is CASRKWDFYNEQFF. Written as DNA, the CDR3 is TGTGCCAGCAGGAAATGGGACTTTTACAATGAGCAGTTCTTC.

This chain uses TRBV5-1 with TRBJ2-1; TRBD2 matches at 8 bases. J lost 3 bases, V lost 2 bases, and 13 bases had no gene match. Germline V gene data show CDR1 as SGHRS and CDR2 as YFSETQ. The CDR3 is made up of 18 amino acids. CDR3 sequence (DNA): TGCGCCAGCAGCTTAAGCCCAGCGGGAGTACCGGGCTACAATGAGCAGTTCTTC. Protein product: CASSLSPAGVPGYNEQFF.